This T cell receptor (beta chain) was sequenced for a study of T-cell memory formation after mild COVID-19. General study results and limits: For contracting clones, CD4+ ones sat mainly in CM and EM, CD8+ in EMRA. CD4+ bias marked clones expanding day 15 to 37, unlike balanced contracting clones.

A note on this clonotype: The antigen is not known.

The CDR3 covers 15 residues. Germline assignment: CDR1 SGHTA and CDR2 FQGNSA. V was clipped by 2 bases and J by 4 bases; unmatched bases: 7. In TCRdb, the 5' RACE reads were re-called with MiXCR into one record per CDR3 protein. The sample holds 200,000 to 300,000 distinct CDR3 sequences; 15% to 20% are singletons and the top ten take more than 20%. The sample comprised PBMCs or a T cell subset sorted from them (not recorded which). This sequence joins TRBV7-2 and TRBJ1-2; 7 bases fit TRBD1. The sequence came from a man between 18 and 35 years old who had mild COVID-19 (a few samples of this study predate the infection). Cell type and time point are not known. The CDR3 DNA follows: TGTGCCAGCAGCTTATCGACAGGGAACACCTATGGCTACACCTTC. Its translation is CASSLSTGNTYGYTF.